This T cell receptor (beta chain) was identified in a study of breast tumors, draining lymph nodes, adjacent tissues. Axillary draining lymph nodes of breast cancer patients supplied the node samples. MiXCR was run by TCRdb on the multiplex PCR reads, yielding one entry per CDR3 protein. The repertoire holds about 100,000 distinct CDR3 sequences, with 21% as singletons. This clonotype was counted many times. The J segment lost 1 base and the V segment lost 6 bases, leaving 0 bases of the junction unmatched. The germline gives CDR1 SNHLY, CDR2 FYNNEI. The CDR3 length is 12 residues. The sequence derives from a female donor with breast cancer. Some clones in this sample may be carry-over from other donors' samples. The sample was axillary lymph node tissue. The chain joins TRBV2 to TRBJ2-7; TRBD1 matches at 7 bases. For the CDR3, the DNA is TGTGCCAGCAGGGGACAGTCCTACGAGCAGTACTTC. Its protein is CASRGQSYEQYF.